Listed below are T cell receptor beta chains from one sample, sequenced in a study of T cell repertoires in cytomegalovirus infection. TCRdb re-called the reads through MiXCR, storing one row per CDR3 protein. The sample consists of around 270,000 distinct CDR3 sequences, 8% to 9.5% of them appearing once. The specimen sequenced was PBMCs. These receptors all stem from a human donor in good health (CMV status not recorded). Some clones in this sample may be carry-over from other donors' samples. Each CDR3 is given with its conserved first and last residue.

J	V	CDR3
TRBJ1-5	TRBV19	CASTPFSGPREPQHF
TRBJ2-2	TRBV20-1	CSAGLAGLGSTGELFF
TRBJ1-5	TRBV4-1	CASSQEMGQGSQPQHF
TRBJ2-7	TRBV11-2	CASSSQGGGYEQYF
TRBJ1-5	TRBV7-8	CASSPQTLRDRGMDF
TRBJ2-1	TRBV7-2	CASGSGEQFF
TRBJ1-3	TRBV7-2	CASSLGTGSNTIYF
TRBJ1-3	TRBV7-8	CASSSRTGRSGNTIYF
TRBJ2-7	TRBV20-1	CSARERGVIRQYF
TRBJ2-1	TRBV7-2	CASSLTRWDEQFF
TRBJ2-7	TRBV28	CASSPPRQGVSEQYF
TRBJ1-5	TRBV20-1	CSARDRAGQPQHF
TRBJ2-3	TRBV7-9	CASSLALRGRTDTQYF
TRBJ2-7	TRBV7-2	CASSLEFVTSYEQYF
TRBJ2-3	TRBV7-2	CASSPRPAGLADTQYF
TRBJ2-1	TRBV7-8	CASSPGGSSYNEQFF
TRBJ2-7	TRBV3-1	CASSQDVPHEQYF
TRBJ1-2	TRBV7-2	CASSLATGNYGYTF
TRBJ2-1	TRBV19	CASVGGRPGGGGIEQFF
TRBJ2-4	TRBV7-8	CASSLDRGGNIQYF
TRBJ1-5	TRBV7-2	CASNLGADGQPQHF
TRBJ2-5	TRBV6-5	CASSPGLEQTQYF
TRBJ2-3	TRBV7-2	CASSPGRGTGVTDTQYF
TRBJ1-3	TRBV7-2	CASSPLLAVGNTIYF
TRBJ2-5	TRBV7-8	CASSPGRSRGWETQYF
TRBJ1-5	TRBV12-3/TRBV12-4	CASSLQGVDQPQHF
TRBJ1-4	TRBV7-6	CASSLGQGLILEKLFF
TRBJ1-1	TRBV10-3	CAISTGAVEAFF
TRBJ2-5	TRBV7-2	CASSHGQGRWEETQYF
TRBJ2-2	TRBV5-1	CASSFTDSTGELFF
TRBJ1-2	TRBV7-2	CASSLVGTATGGYGYTF
TRBJ2-7	TRBV12-3/TRBV12-4	CASSTDRGPGEQYF
TRBJ2-4	TRBV12-3/TRBV12-4	CASSLAGAGGNIQYF
TRBJ2-6	TRBV24-1	CATSGSGANVLTF
TRBJ2-4	TRBV5-5	CASSSLFRDRVAKNIQYF
TRBJ1-2	TRBV29-1	CSVDAGAATYGYTF
TRBJ1-6	TRBV12-3/TRBV12-4	CASSLGSGHTISYNSPLHF
TRBJ1-4	TRBV6-2/TRBV6-3	CASSYSARANEKLFF
TRBJ2-3	TRBV7-9	CASSPMGDTQYF
TRBJ1-4	TRBV4-2	CASSPRHSFLEKLFF
TRBJ2-5	TRBV28	CASSLPHPPGLRGETQYF
TRBJ2-7	TRBV6-2/TRBV6-3	CASSFGRDSTFAGEQYF
TRBJ2-7	TRBV29-1	CSVEEGTGPYEQYF
TRBJ1-1	TRBV7-9	CASSLAHNTEAFF
TRBJ2-7	TRBV20-1	CSARDPWGTSASYEQYF
TRBJ1-1	TRBV6-6	CASSALDVILMNTEAFF
TRBJ2-7	TRBV7-3	CASSSSGTGKDEQYF
TRBJ2-7	TRBV20-1	CSARGTGGNLYEQYF